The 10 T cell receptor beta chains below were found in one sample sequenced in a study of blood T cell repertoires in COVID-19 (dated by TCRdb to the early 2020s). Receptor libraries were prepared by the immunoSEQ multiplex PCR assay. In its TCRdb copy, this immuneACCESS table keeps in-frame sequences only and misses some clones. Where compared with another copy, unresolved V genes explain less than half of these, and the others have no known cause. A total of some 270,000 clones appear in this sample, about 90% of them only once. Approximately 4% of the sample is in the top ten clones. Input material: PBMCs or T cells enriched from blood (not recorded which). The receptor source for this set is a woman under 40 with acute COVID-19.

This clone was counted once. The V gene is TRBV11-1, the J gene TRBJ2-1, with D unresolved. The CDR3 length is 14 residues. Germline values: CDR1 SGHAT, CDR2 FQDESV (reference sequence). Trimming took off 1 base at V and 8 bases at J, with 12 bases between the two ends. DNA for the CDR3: TGTGCCAGCAGCTTAGGTCTTCTAGAATATGAGCAGTTCTTC. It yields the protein CASSLGLLEYEQFF.

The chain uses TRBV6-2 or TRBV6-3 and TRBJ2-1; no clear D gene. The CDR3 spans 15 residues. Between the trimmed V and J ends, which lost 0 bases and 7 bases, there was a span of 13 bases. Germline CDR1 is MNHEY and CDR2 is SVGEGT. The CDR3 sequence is CASSYSVLQLNEQFF. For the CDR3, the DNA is TGTGCCAGCAGTTACTCGGTTCTACAGCTTAATGAGCAGTTCTTC.

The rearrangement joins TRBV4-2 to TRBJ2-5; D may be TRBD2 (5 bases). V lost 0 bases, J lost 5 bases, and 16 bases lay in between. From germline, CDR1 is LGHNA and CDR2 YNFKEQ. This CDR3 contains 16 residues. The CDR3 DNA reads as TGTGCCAGCAGCCAAGAGGGTATAGCGATGAGGGAGACCCAGTACTTC. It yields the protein CASSQEGIAMRETQYF.

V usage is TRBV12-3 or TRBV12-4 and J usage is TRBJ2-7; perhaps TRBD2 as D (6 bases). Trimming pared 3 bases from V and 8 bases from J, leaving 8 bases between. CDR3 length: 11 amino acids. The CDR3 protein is CASSLREQQYF. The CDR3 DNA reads TGTGCCAGCAGTTTGCGGGAACAGCAGTACTTC.

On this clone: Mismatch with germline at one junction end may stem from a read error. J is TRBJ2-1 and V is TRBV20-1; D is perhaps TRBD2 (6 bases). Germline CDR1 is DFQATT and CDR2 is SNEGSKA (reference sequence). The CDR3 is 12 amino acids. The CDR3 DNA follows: TGCAGTGCTAGTCAGGCGGGACTGCCTAGGGTCTTC. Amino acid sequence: CSASQAGLPRVF.

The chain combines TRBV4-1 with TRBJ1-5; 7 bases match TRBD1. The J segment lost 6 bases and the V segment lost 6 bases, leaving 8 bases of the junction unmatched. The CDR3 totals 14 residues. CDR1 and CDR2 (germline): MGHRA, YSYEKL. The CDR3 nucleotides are TGCGCCAGCAGACCACAGGGGACGGGTCAGCCCCAGCATTTT. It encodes CASRPQGTGQPQHF.

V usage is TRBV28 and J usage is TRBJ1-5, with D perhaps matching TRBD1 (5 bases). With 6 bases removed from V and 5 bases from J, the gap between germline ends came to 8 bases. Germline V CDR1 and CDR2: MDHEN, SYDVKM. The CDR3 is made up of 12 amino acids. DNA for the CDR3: TGTGCCAGCAGACAGGTGGATCAGCCCCAGCATTTT. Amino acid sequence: CASRQVDQPQHF.

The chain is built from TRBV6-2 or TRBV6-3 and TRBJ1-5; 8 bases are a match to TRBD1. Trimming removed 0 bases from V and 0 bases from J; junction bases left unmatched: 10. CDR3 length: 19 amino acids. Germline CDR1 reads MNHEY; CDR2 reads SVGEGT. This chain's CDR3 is CASSYSIRDRIYSNQPQHF. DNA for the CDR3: TGTGCCAGCAGTTACTCGATCCGGGACAGGATATATAGCAATCAGCCCCAGCATTTT.

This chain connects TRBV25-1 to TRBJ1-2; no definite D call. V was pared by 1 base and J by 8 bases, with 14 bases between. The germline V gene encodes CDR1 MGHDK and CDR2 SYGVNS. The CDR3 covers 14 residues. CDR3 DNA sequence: TGTGCCAGCAGTGAATCTTTGGCGGTACGGGGCTACACCTTC. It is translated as CASSESLAVRGYTF.

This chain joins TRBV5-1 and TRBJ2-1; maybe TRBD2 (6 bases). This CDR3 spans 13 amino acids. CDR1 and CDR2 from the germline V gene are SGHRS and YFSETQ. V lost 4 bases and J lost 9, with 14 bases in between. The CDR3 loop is CASSQTRDSEQFF. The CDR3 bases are TGCGCCAGCAGCCAAACCCGGGACTCTGAGCAGTTCTTC. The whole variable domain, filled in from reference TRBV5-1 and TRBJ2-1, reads KAGVTQTPRYLIKTRGQQVTLSCSPISGHRSVSWYQQTPGQGLQFLFEYFSETQRNKGNFPGRFSGRQFSNSRSEMNVSTLELGDSALYLCASSQTRDSEQFFGPGTRLTVL.